The 16 T cell receptor beta chains reported below all come from one sample, sequenced in a study of memory CD4+ T cells and cytomegalovirus serostatus (dated by TCRdb to about 2019). A FACSAria II was used to sort memory CD4+ T cells, defined as single viable CD3+CD4+CD8-CD45RO+ cells. Libraries were built with the immunoSEQ multiplex PCR assay. The immuneACCESS repertoire file appears here via TCRdb, limited to in-frame rearrangements. These files lack a portion of the clones; in checked studies, under half of the deficit traces to unresolved V genes, and the cause of the others is not known. In this sample the table shows tens of thousands of clones, around 76% of which occur a single time. The ten biggest clones cover 0.6% to 0.65% of the sample. The sequenced sample consisted of memory CD4+ T cells from blood. The receptor set was obtained from an adult in good health and CMV-seronegative. Some clones in this sample may be carry-over from other donors' samples.

CDR3 protein: CATSAYRAPSNQPQHF. CDR3 DNA sequence: TGTGCCACCAGCGCCTACCGGGCCCCTAGCAATCAGCCCCAGCATTTT. The rearrangement links TRBV15 to TRBJ1-5; D is unresolved. Germline V gene data show CDR1 as LNHNV and CDR2 as YYDKDF (reference sequence). Trimming shortened V by 5 bases and J by 0 bases, and 14 bases separated the two germline ends. This CDR3 has 16 amino acids.

The rearrangement joins TRBV28 to TRBJ2-7; no reliable D call. V was trimmed by 2 bases and J by 0 bases, leaving 8 bases between them. CDR1 is MDHEN and CDR2 is SYDVKM in the germline V gene. The CDR3 extends over 14 amino acids. The DNA for the CDR3 is TGTGCCAGCAGTTTAACGCGGAGCTCCTACGAGCAGTACTTC. It yields the protein CASSLTRSSYEQYF.

V and J are TRBV7-2 and TRBJ2-1, with D tentatively TRBD1 (5 bases). Trimming pared 0 bases from V and 7 bases from J, leaving 10 bases between. CDR3 length equals 14 residues. The germline gives CDR1 SGHTA, CDR2 FQGNSA. The CDR3 nucleotides are TGTGCCAGCAGCTTAGCGATCAGGGCTAATGAGCAGTTCTTC. Translating gives CASSLAIRANEQFF.

This chain links TRBV10-3 with TRBJ1-2; possibly TRBD1 for D (5 bases). Germline V CDR1 and CDR2: ENHRY, SYGVKD. The V and J ends lost 11 bases and 6 bases respectively, with 25 bases between them. This CDR3 contains 15 residues. In nucleotides, the CDR3 is TGTGCCTCCTCCCAAGGGGTGTTACAGAGCGATGGCTACACCTTC. It yields the protein CASSQGVLQSDGYTF.

The CDR3 nucleotides read TGTGCCAGCAACCCGAGGTCGGACACCGGGGAGCTGTTTTTT. Its translation: CASNPRSDTGELFF. The chain links TRBV6-1 to TRBJ2-2; D gene ambiguous. The CDR3 runs 14 residues. Germline CDR1 MNHNS, CDR2 SASEGT. Trimming removed 7 bases at V and 3 bases at J, with 12 bases between.

The genes are TRBV5-1 and TRBJ2-3; 8 nucleotides align to TRBD2. The V gene's germline CDR1 is SGHRS and CDR2 YFSETQ. V shed 3 bases, J shed 7 bases, and the junction held 7 bases outside the gene matches. CDR3 size: 14 residues. The CDR3 DNA sequence: TGCGCCAGCAGCTCGGGGGGGACCCTGAATACGCAGTATTTT. Protein: CASSSGGTLNTQYF.

The genes are TRBV2 and TRBJ1-5, with D perhaps matching TRBD1 (5 bases). Between the trimmed V and J ends, which lost 7 bases and 2 bases, there was a span of 15 bases. Looked up from germline, CDR1 is SNHLY and CDR2 is FYNNEI. The CDR3 sequence is 15 residues long. CDR3 region: CASTDGGLGNQPQHF. The CDR3 bases are TGTGCCAGCACCGACGGGGGGTTGGGCAATCAGCCCCAGCATTTT.

The chain joins TRBV29-1 to TRBJ1-1; a possible D gene is TRBD1 (5 bases). Per the germline V gene, CDR1 is SQVTM and CDR2 is ANQGSEA. The CDR3 has 14 amino acids. The V and J ends lost 6 bases and 0 bases respectively, with 14 bases between them. The CDR3 DNA reads as TGCAGCGTCTCGGGGCCCAGCATGAACACTGAAGCTTTCTTT. Its translation is CSVSGPSMNTEAFF.

The chain has TRBV6-1 and TRBJ1-5; possibly TRBD1 for D (6 bases). The CDR3 has 14 amino acids. Between the trimmed V and J ends, which lost 8 bases and 3 bases, there was a span of 14 bases. Looked up from germline, CDR1 is MNHNS and CDR2 is SASEGT. CDR3 sequence reads: CASGPDRYNQPQHF. The CDR3 bases are TGTGCCAGCGGTCCTGACAGGTACAATCAGCCCCAGCATTTT.

CDR3 region: CASSHQFSGDGYTF. The CDR3, as DNA: TGCGCCAGCAGCCACCAATTCAGTGGGGATGGCTACACCTTC. The chain combines TRBV4-3 with TRBJ1-2; no clear D gene. Trimming stripped 3 bases from V and 6 bases from J, with 14 bases between. The germline gives CDR1 LGHNA, CDR2 YSLEER. The CDR3 is made up of 14 amino acids.

The rearrangement uses TRBV27 and TRBJ1-5, with 7 bases identical to TRBD1. The CDR3 is 17 amino acids. Germline loops: CDR1 MNHEY, CDR2 SMNVEV (reference sequence). The ends lost 6 bases at V and 4 bases at J; junction bases unmatched: 15. CDR3 coding DNA: TGTGCCAGCAGCCCTCACCTCGACAGGGAGTGGAATCAGCCCCAGCATTTT. Its translation: CASSPHLDREWNQPQHF.

The chain has TRBV7-2 and TRBJ1-4; D is perhaps TRBD1 (5 bases). V lost 1 base to trimming and J lost 3 bases, with 9 bases between them. This CDR3 region has 15 residues. The germline gives CDR1 SGHTA, CDR2 FQGNSA. DNA for the CDR3: TGTGCCAGCAGCTTAGGAGGGGTTTCTAATGAAAAACTGTTTTTT. This gives the protein CASSLGGVSNEKLFF.

This rearrangement joins TRBV6-1 to TRBJ2-2, with D uncertain. The germline V gene encodes CDR1 MNHNS and CDR2 SASEGT. The V and J ends lost 1 base and 7 bases respectively, with 4 bases between them. CDR3 length: 12 residues. CDR3 in DNA: TGTGCCAGCAGTGAAGGGGGCGGGGAGCTGTTTTTT. Amino acids: CASSEGGGELFF.

Comments on this clone: The sample holds other DNA sequences that translate to the same CDR3. The chain uses TRBV5-1 and TRBJ1-1; D gene unclear. Germline-derived CDR1 and CDR2 are SGHRS and YFSETQ. This CDR3 has 14 amino acids. V lost 4 bases and J lost 1, with 11 bases in between. This chain's CDR3 is CASSLGGRNTEAFF. CDR3 in DNA: TGCGCCAGCAGCCTAGGAGGGAGGAACACTGAAGCTTTCTTT.

The chain is built from TRBV27 and TRBJ1-5; 8 bases agree with TRBD1. Germline lookup yields CDR1 MNHEY and CDR2 SMNVEV (reference sequence). V was pared by 5 bases and J by 4 bases, with 13 bases of the junction left unmatched. This CDR3 contains 17 residues. Here the CDR3 reads CASSARTGNLRNQPQHF. The CDR3 region has the DNA TGTGCCAGCAGTGCCAGGACAGGGAATCTTCGGAATCAGCCCCAGCATTTT.

This clone has just a few counts. The chain has TRBV30 and TRBJ1-5; D ambiguous. CDR1 is GTSNPN, CDR2 SVGIG, per germline (reference sequence). The V end lost 2 bases, the J end lost 3 bases, and 8 bases lay between the germline ends. There are 13 residues in the CDR3. CDR3: CAWSPRDNQPQHF. The CDR3 DNA follows: TGTGCCTGGAGTCCGCGGGACAATCAGCCCCAGCATTTT.